This TCR beta chain was profiled in a study of shared clonotypes between healthy human individuals. In the case of this clone: The antigen remains undetermined.

CD45RO-negative cells were positively selected for CCR7, leaving out terminally differentiated effector memory CD45RA+ cells. Study-wide results and caveats: Larger estimated richness was generally recorded for naive subsets relative to memory subsets.

The authors loaded about 200 ng DNA, 25,000 to 30,000 T cell genomes, into sorted-subset replicate PCRs. Sequencing used immunoSEQ multiplex PCR; TCRdb keeps in-frame clones, though not all of them. The sample records roughly 2.1 million clones, 93% being singletons. Trimming removed 0 bases from V and 4 bases from J; junction bases left unmatched: 5. Germline V CDR1 and CDR2: SGHTA, FQGTGA. The CDR3 covers 16 residues. The TCR sequence derives from a man aged 18 to 35 in good health. Some clones in this sample may be carry-over from other donors' samples. Sequenced material: naive CD8+ T cells from PBMCs. The V call is TRBV7-3, the J call TRBJ2-3; 9 bases fit TRBD2. CDR3: CASSLTWREGPDTQYF. The CDR3 region has the DNA TGTGCCAGCAGCTTAACTTGGCGGGAGGGTCCAGATACGCAGTATTTT.